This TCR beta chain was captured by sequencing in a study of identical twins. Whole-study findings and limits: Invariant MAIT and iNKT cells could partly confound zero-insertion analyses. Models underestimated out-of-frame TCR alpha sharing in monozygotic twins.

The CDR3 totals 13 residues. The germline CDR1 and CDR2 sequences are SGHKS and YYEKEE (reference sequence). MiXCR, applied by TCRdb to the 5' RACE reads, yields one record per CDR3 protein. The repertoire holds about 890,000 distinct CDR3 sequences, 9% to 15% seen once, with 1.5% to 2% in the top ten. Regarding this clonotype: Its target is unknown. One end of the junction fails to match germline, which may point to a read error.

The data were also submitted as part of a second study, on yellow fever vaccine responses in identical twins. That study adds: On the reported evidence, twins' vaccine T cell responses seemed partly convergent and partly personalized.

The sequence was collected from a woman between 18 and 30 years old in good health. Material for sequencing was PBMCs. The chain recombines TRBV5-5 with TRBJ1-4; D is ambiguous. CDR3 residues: CASSLGEPNRAHF. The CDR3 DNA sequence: TGTGCCAGCAGCTTGGGAGAGCCCAATCGAGCCCACTTT.